This TCR beta chain comes out of a study of CD8+ T cells in alopecia areata. The germline V gene encodes CDR1 SNHLY and CDR2 FYNNEI. Trimming cost V 7 bases and J 5 bases; bases outside gene matches: 2. This CDR3 comprises 13 residues. Investigators isolated RNA and reverse transcribed it into cDNA to act as the sequencing template. The table came from immunoSEQ multiplex PCR; TCRdb's copy has only in-frame clones and leaves some out. The profile covers just over 150,000 clones, with 50% to 65% appearing a single time and approximately 19% taken by the ten largest. The sequencing used CD8+ T cells sorted from blood, collected at week 0. This TCR derives from a human donor with alopecia areata. The chain uses TRBV2 and TRBJ1-6; 7 bases are a match to TRBD1. Written as DNA, the CDR3 is TGTGCCAGCATTGGACAGGATAATTCACCCCTCCACTTT. Protein: CASIGQDNSPLHF.